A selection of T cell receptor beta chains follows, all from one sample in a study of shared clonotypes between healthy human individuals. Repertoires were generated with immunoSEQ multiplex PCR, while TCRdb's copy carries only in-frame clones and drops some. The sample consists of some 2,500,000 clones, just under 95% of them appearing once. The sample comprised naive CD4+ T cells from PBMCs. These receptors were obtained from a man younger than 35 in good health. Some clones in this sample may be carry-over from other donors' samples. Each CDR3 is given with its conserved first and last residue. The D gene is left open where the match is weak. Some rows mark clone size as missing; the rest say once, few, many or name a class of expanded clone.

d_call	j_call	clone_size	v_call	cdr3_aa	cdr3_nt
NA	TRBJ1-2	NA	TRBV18	CASSPGSTDYYGYTF	TGTGCCAGCTCACCCGGGTCTACGGATTACTATGGCTACACCTTC
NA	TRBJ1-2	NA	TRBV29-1	CSVAGSGYTF	TGCAGCGTCGCGGGAAGTGGCTACACCTTC
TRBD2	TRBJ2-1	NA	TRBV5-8	CASSLSRLAGPYNEQFF	TGTGCCAGCAGCTTGAGCCGGCTAGCGGGACCCTACAATGAGCAGTTCTTC
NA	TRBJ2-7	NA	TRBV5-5	CASSPLGGSYEQYF	TGTGCCAGCAGCCCGCTGGGGGGTTCCTACGAGCAGTACTTC
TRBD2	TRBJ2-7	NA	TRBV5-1	CASSGTSLSSYEQYF	TGCGCCAGCAGCGGGACTAGCCTAAGCTCCTACGAGCAGTACTTC
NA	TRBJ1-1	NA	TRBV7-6	CASSLGGGTEAFF	TGTGCCAGCAGCTTAGGTGGGGGGACTGAAGCTTTCTTT
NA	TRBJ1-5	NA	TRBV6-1	CASIPPGILDQPQHF	TGTGCCAGCATTCCCCCAGGCATTTTAGATCAGCCCCAGCATTTT
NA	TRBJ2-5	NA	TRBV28	CASSLSAEETQYF	TGTGCCAGCAGTTTATCCGCCGAAGAGACCCAGTACTTC
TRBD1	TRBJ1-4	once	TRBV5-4	CASSKDRGPNEKLFF	TGTGCCAGCAGCAAAGACAGGGGCCCTAATGAAAAACTGTTTTTT
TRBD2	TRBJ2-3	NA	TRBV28	CASSSLDGGTADTQYF	TGTGCCAGCAGTTCCTTGGACGGGGGGACCGCAGATACGCAGTATTTT
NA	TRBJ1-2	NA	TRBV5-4	CASSFGTTNYGYTF	TGTGCCAGCAGCTTCGGAACTACAAACTATGGCTACACCTTC
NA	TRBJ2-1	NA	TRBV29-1	CSAKSWGSNNEQFF	TGCAGCGCCAAGTCATGGGGGAGCAACAATGAGCAGTTCTTC
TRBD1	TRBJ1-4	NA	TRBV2	CASTRQGADEKLFF	TGTGCCAGCACTCGACAGGGGGCGGATGAAAAACTGTTTTTT
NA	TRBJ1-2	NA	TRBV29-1	CSVEKGPGYGYTF	TGCAGCGTTGAAAAGGGACCGGGGTATGGCTACACCTTC
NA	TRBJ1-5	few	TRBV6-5	CASKGDNNQPQHF	TGTGCCAGCAAGGGGGACAACAATCAGCCCCAGCATTTT
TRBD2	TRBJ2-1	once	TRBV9	CATAGASGDNEQFF	TGTGCCACCGCCGGGGCTAGCGGAGACAATGAGCAGTTCTTC
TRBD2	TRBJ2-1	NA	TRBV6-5	CASSPGLAYNEQFF	TGTGCCAGCAGTCCCGGACTAGCCTACAATGAGCAGTTCTTC
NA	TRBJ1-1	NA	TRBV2	CASSESGIGKAEAFF	TGTGCCAGCAGTGAATCAGGGATAGGAAAGGCTGAAGCTTTCTTT
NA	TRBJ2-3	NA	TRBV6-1	CASSDPGRSSTDTQYF	TGTGCCAGCAGTGACCCAGGCCGCTCTAGCACAGATACGCAGTATTTT
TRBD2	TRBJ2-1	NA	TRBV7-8	CASSLVGTSGSYEQFF	TGTGCCAGCAGCTTAGTAGGGACTAGCGGGAGTTATGAGCAGTTCTTC
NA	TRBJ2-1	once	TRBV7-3	CASSPDRSSYNEQFF	TGTGCCAGCAGCCCCGACAGGAGCTCCTACAATGAGCAGTTCTTC
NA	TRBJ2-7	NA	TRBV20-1	CSAPRGQILNF	TGCAGTGCTCCGCGGGGGCAGATCTTAAACTTC
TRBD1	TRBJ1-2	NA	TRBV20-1	CSAGQGGGYTF	TGCAGTGCGGGACAGGGTGGTGGCTACACCTTC
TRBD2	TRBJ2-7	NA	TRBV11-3	CASSFSSGSYEQYF	TGTGCCAGCAGCTTTTCTAGCGGGAGTTACGAGCAGTACTTC
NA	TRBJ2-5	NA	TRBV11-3	CASSRGRGGETQYF	TGTGCCAGCAGCCGGGGGCGGGGCGGAGAGACCCAGTACTTC
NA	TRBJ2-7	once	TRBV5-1	CASSPRAFYEQYF	TGCGCCAGCAGTCCCCGGGCCTTCTACGAGCAGTACTTC
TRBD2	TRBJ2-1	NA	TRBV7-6	CASSQVIGLGYEQFF	TGTGCCAGCAGCCAGGTGATTGGACTAGGCTATGAGCAGTTCTTC
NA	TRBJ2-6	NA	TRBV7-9	CASSLGQGRGANVLTF	TGTGCCAGCAGCTTAGGGCAGGGCCGTGGGGCCAACGTCCTGACTTTC
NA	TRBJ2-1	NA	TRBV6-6	CASSYILGHTFF	TGTGCCAGCAGTTATATTTTGGGACACACGTTCTTC
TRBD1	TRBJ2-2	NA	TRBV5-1	CASSLERGRVTGELFF	TGCGCCAGCAGCTTGGAAAGGGGGCGCGTCACCGGGGAGCTGTTTTTT
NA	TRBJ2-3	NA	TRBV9	CASTPQVFGDTQYF	TGTGCCAGCACCCCGCAGGTTTTCGGAGATACGCAGTATTTT
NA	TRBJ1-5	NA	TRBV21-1	CASSKSRDNQPQHF	TGTGCCAGCAGCAAAAGCAGAGACAATCAGCCCCAGCATTTT
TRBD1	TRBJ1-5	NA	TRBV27	CASSQGVQPQHF	TGTGCCAGCAGCCAGGGGGTTCAGCCCCAGCATTTT
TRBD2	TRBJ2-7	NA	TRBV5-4	CASSWNSGSSYEQYF	TGTGCCAGCAGCTGGAATAGCGGGAGCTCCTACGAGCAGTACTTC
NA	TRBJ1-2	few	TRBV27	CASSFMSNYGYTF	TGTGCCAGCAGTTTTATGTCTAACTATGGCTACACCTTC
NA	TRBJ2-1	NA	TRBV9	CASSRPQPLNEQFF	TGTGCCAGCAGTAGACCCCAGCCCTTGAATGAGCAGTTCTTC
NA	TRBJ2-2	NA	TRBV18	CASSAQASTGELFF	TGTGCCAGCTCAGCGCAGGCGTCCACCGGGGAGCTGTTTTTT
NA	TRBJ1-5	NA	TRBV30	CAWSARPDSNQPQHF	TGTGCCTGGAGCGCTAGACCCGACAGCAATCAGCCCCAGCATTTT
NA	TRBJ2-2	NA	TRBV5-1	CASSSGPTGELFF	TGCGCCAGCAGCTCGGGACCGACCGGGGAGCTGTTTTTT
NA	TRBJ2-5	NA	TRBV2	CASSLNREETQYF	TGTGCCAGCAGTTTAAACAGGGAAGAGACCCAGTACTTC
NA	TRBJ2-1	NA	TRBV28	CASSLLGGVRQDEQFF	TGTGCCAGCAGTCTCTTGGGTGGGGTACGGCAGGATGAGCAGTTCTTC
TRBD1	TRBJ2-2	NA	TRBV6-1	CASSEPRWGQKNTGELFF	TGTGCCAGCAGTGAACCCAGATGGGGACAGAAGAACACCGGGGAGCTGTTTTTT
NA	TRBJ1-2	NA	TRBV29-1	CSVAIGGGYGYTF	TGCAGCGTTGCGATTGGTGGGGGCTATGGCTACACCTTC
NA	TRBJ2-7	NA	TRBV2	CASSTATSYEQYF	TGTGCCAGCAGTACGGCCACCTCCTACGAGCAGTACTTC
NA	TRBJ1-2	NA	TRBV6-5	CASSYPANNDYGYTF	TGTGCCAGCAGTTATCCAGCAAATAATGACTATGGCTACACCTTC
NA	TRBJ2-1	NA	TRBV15	CATSRDVTQTTGRNEQFF	TGTGCCACCAGCAGAGATGTCACACAAACCACAGGGAGGAATGAGCAGTTCTTC
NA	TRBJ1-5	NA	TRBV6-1	CASSGNQPQHF	TGTGCCAGCAGTGGAAATCAGCCCCAGCATTTT
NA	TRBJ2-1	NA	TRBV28	CASRLDIEQFF	TGTGCCAGCAGGTTGGACATTGAGCAGTTCTTC
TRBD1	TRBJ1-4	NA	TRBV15	CATSRRTQDRGQNEKLFF	TGTGCCACCAGCAGAAGAACTCAAGACAGGGGGCAGAATGAAAAACTGTTTTTT
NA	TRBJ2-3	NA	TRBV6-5	CASRKLGPPDTQYF	TGTGCCAGCCGTAAACTAGGGCCTCCGGATACGCAGTATTTT
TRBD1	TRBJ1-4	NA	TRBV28	CASSTNRGRQEKLFF	TGTGCCAGCAGTACAAACAGGGGGCGCCAGGAAAAACTGTTTTTT
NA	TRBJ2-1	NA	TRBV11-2	CASSSLRTGPEQFF	TGTGCCAGCAGCTCACTAAGAACAGGACCCGAGCAGTTCTTC
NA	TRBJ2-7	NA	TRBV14	CASSQERGRYEQYF	TGTGCCAGCAGCCAAGAAAGGGGTCGGTACGAGCAGTACTTC